Below, one TCR beta chain is given with its context. Antigen: not known. This sample is drawn from a study of memory CD4+ T cells and cytomegalovirus serostatus. As for the study in general: This sample comes from healthy Belgian adults, roughly nine CMV seropositive, under 25 seronegative.

Regarding the study as a whole: Of 150 to 200 reported CMV TCRbeta sequences, under 70 were found in memory CD4+ repertoires. Repertoires predicted CMV serostatus with median bootstrapped AUC of approximately 0.95.

Single viable CD3+CD4+CD8-CD45RO+ cells were sorted as the memory CD4+ T cells. CD4+ T cells were isolated by positive magnetic selection. The method was immunoSEQ multiplex PCR; TCRdb's version includes in-frame clones alone and lacks a portion of them. Among 52,000 or so clones, roughly 79% were seen once, and the ten largest hold about 1.5%. Germline trimming cut 8 bases from V and 0 bases from J; bases unmatched to any gene: 3. The CDR3 has 13 residues. Per germline, CDR1 LNHDA and CDR2 SQIVND (reference sequence). The clonotype comes from an adult in good health and CMV-seronegative. The sequenced sample was memory CD4+ T cells from blood. V is TRBV19 and J is TRBJ1-1; 7 nucleotides line up with TRBD1. Here the CDR3 reads CASSGQMNTEAFF. As DNA, the CDR3 is TGTGCCAGTTCGGGACAGATGAACACTGAAGCTTTCTTT.